The present T cell receptor beta chain was sequenced within a study of OX40 agonist ivuxolimab in advanced cancers. Looking at the study overall: The treatment was a fully human IgG2 OX40 agonist, ivuxolimab. Intravenous ivuxolimab at 0.01 to 10 mg/kg was given to patients every 2 weeks.

Blood sampling took place at baseline, cycle 4 day 1, and cycle 7 day 1. Clones were read by immunoSEQ multiplex PCR, and TCRdb kept only the in-frame ones, dropping some. The repertoire holds approximately 30,000 clones, with around 82% as singletons. Germline V gives CDR1 GTSNPN, CDR2 SVGIG (reference sequence). Trimming stripped 6 bases from V and 1 base from J, with 18 bases between. The length of the CDR3 is 15 residues. The chain carries TRBV30 and TRBJ1-1; D gene ambiguous. The source was CD4+ or CD8+ T cells sorted from blood, collected in a trial of the OX40 agonist ivuxolimab. This receptor was obtained from an adult with an advanced solid tumor such as melanoma, head and neck, liver or kidney cancer. The CDR3 spells CACPRLGGPNTEAFF. CDR3 in DNA: TGTGCCTGCCCTAGGCTCGGCGGGCCGAACACTGAAGCTTTCTTT.